The table lists the clone carrying this T cell receptor (beta chain) with a few counts. The antigen is undetermined. The data are from a study of T cells in Graves' hyperthyroidism and ophthalmopathy. Study-wide background: Sampling of peripheral blood happened at initial diagnosis, prior to any treatment. General study points: The model made its ophthalmopathy prediction, and onset followed a median approximately six months later. In the blood, most expanded thyroid clonotypes above 0.001 appeared as well.

Those patients with uncontrolled infection, other autoimmune disease, pregnancy or lactation were excluded. The CDR3 runs to 15 residues. Per the germline V gene, CDR1 is SGHRS and CDR2 is YFSETQ. Trimming shortened V by 4 bases and J by 0 bases, and 14 bases separated the two germline ends. Authors of the study amplified TCR beta CDR3 regions from RNA transcripts. RT-PCR in the first round (using the HTBI primer set) targeted the TCR CDR3. TCRdb re-analysed the multiplex PCR reads in MiXCR, keeping a single row per CDR3 protein. The sample yields some 490,000 distinct CDR3 sequences, about 22% seen once.

The chain is built from TRBV5-1 and TRBJ2-7; possibly TRBD1 for D (8 bases). The sequence derives from a woman in her sixties or seventies with Graves' ophthalmopathy. The sequenced material came from blood. CDR3 DNA: TGCGCCAGCAGCGGGGGGGGGACAGGCTCCTACGAGCAGTACTTC. Amino acids: CASSGGGTGSYEQYF. Combining the CDR3 with reference TRBV5-1 and TRBJ2-7 gives the whole variable domain KAGVTQTPRYLIKTRGQQVTLSCSPISGHRSVSWYQQTPGQGLQFLFEYFSETQRNKGNFPGRFSGRQFSNSRSEMNVSTLELGDSALYLCASSGGGTGSYEQYFGPGTRLTVT.